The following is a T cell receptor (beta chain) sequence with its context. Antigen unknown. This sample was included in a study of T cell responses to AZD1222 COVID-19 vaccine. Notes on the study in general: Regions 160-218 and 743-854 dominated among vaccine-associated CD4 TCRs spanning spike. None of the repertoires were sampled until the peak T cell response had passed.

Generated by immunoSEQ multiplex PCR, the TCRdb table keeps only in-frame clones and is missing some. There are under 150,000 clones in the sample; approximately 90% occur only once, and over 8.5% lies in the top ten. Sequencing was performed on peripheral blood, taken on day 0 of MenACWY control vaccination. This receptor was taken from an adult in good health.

The CDR3 sequence is CASSSSGTVNTEAFF. The DNA of the CDR3 is TGCGCCAGCAGCTCATCCGGGACAGTGAACACTGAAGCTTTCTTT. The chain carries TRBV5-1 and TRBJ1-1, with 7 nucleotides matching TRBD1. Germline values: CDR1 SGHRS, CDR2 YFSETQ. The CDR3 consists of 15 residues. V was pared by 3 bases and J by 0 bases, with 5 bases of the junction left unmatched.